This record covers a single TCR beta chain. Its antigen is unknown. TCRdb keeps only in-frame clones here, not all; method: immunoSEQ multiplex PCR. The repertoire holds about 380,000 clones, with approximately 96% as singletons. Every one of the donors was a Caucasian adult that lived in Nashville, Tennessee. The source of the sample is a study of shared clonotypes between healthy human individuals. Study conclusions and caveats: The genetic and exposure-history diversity represented was limited by few donors.

CDR3 length: 13 amino acids. Germline V gene sequence: CDR1 MDHEN, CDR2 SYDVKM. Trimming stripped 6 bases from V and 4 bases from J, with 9 bases between. Sequenced sample: memory CD8+ T cells sorted from blood. Subset reported: CD45RO+ cells pooled with CCR7-negative TemRA cells. The rearrangement uses TRBV28 and TRBJ1-4, with D uncertain. The clonotype was recovered from a man aged 25-40 years in good health. The CDR3 loop reads CASRPGINEKLFF. DNA of the CDR3: TGTGCCAGCAGGCCGGGTATTAATGAAAAACTGTTTTTT.